This note documents a single T cell receptor beta chain sequence. Its antigen is unidentified. MiXCR was run by TCRdb on the 5' RACE reads, yielding one entry per CDR3 protein. Of 300,000 to 350,000 distinct CDR3 sequences listed, roughly a fifth are singletons. These data belong to a study of T-cell memory formation after mild COVID-19. Background on the study: The study found TCR clusters largely donor specific. Whole-study results and caveats: Some SARS-CoV-2-responding clones were already detected in memory before infection. Among clones contracting day 15 to 85, CD4/CD8 was balanced, whereas later expanders leaned CD4+. CD4+ contracting clones were mainly CM and EM; CD8+ ones, EMRA.

This CDR3 has 14 residues. Trimming shortened V by 1 base and J by 5 bases, and 11 bases separated the two germline ends. The V call is TRBV12-3 or TRBV12-4, the J call TRBJ1-1; no definite D call. This receptor was identified in a man in his late teens or twenties who had mild COVID-19 (a few samples of this study predate the infection). Cell type and time point are not known. The source material was PBMCs or a T cell subset sorted from them (not recorded which). The CDR3 loop reads CASSLGEIGTEAFF. CDR3 DNA sequence: TGTGCCAGCAGTTTAGGGGAGATTGGAACTGAAGCTTTCTTT.